The TCR beta chain under discussion was sequenced for a study of vaccination effects on CD4 cells after COVID-19. ViraFEST expansion of antigen-specific CD4+ T cells with viral peptide pools preceded sequencing. Cells that had been cultured for ten to eleven days were the source of isolated CD4+ T cells. Everyone in the study got two shots of either the BNT162b2 or mRNA-1273 vaccine. All vaccine recipients tested negative for nucleocapsid antibodies and had never contracted SARS-CoV-2 infection. Wells of two million PBMC each were grown with around 10 IU/ml IL-2 and roughly 10 ug/ml peptides. About this clone itself: The antigen remains undetermined.

Clones were read by immunoSEQ multiplex PCR, and TCRdb kept only the in-frame ones, dropping some. The sample holds tens of thousands of clones; approximately 71% are singletons and the top ten take approximately 10%. With 4 bases clipped from V and 4 bases from J, the junction kept 22 bases outside the gene matches. This CDR3 is built from 19 residues. Looked up from germline, CDR1 is GTSNPN and CDR2 is SVGIG (reference sequence). Overall study results and limits: Early timepoints after infection were absent, and convalescent patients were few in the study.

The TCR originated in a human donor who received a COVID-19 vaccine. Source: CD4+ T cells from PBMCs cultured with HCoV-NL63 spike peptides, taken after COVID-19 vaccination. The chain is built from TRBV30 and TRBJ2-1; the match to TRBD2 covers 7 bases. CDR3 region: CAWKAAAVTSRKTYNEQFF. Here the CDR3 DNA reads TGTGCCTGGAAAGCCGCGGCGGTGACTAGCCGTAAAACTTACAATGAGCAGTTCTTC.